These 19 T cell receptor beta chains were all obtained from the same sample, sequenced in a study of OX40 agonist ivuxolimab in advanced cancers. This table comes from immunoSEQ multiplex PCR, and its TCRdb copy is limited to in-frame clones, with some not included. The sample gives tens of thousands of clones, around 80% of which show up once; 2.5% to 3% is in the top ten. Sequenced here: CD4+ or CD8+ T cells sorted from blood, sampled in a trial of the OX40 agonist ivuxolimab. These receptors all come from an adult with an advanced solid tumor such as melanoma, head and neck, liver or kidney cancer.

This clone was recorded once. The J gene is TRBJ2-3, the V gene TRBV6-4; maybe TRBD2 (5 bases). The CDR3 extends over 14 amino acids. The germline V and J ends were trimmed by 2 bases and 1 base, with 7 bases remaining between them. Germline V gene sequence: CDR1 MRHNA, CDR2 SNTAGT. This CDR3 reads CASSDRSGTDTQYF. CDR3 DNA: TGTGCCAGCAGTGACCGTAGCGGCACAGATACGCAGTATTTT.

V and J are TRBV5-1 and TRBJ1-6, with D perhaps TRBD1 (5 bases). Deletions cut 3 bases from V and 0 bases from J, with 13 bases between. CDR1 SGHRS and CDR2 YFSETQ come from the germline V gene. The CDR3 spans 17 residues. In DNA, the CDR3 is TGCGCCAGCAGCTCAACGGGACCGAGCTCCTATAATTCACCCCTCCACTTT. Translating it yields CASSSTGPSSYNSPLHF.

The V call is TRBV7-3, the J call TRBJ2-3; either TRBD1 or TRBD2 may fit D (5 bases each). The CDR3 totals 15 residues. Germline V gives CDR1 SGHTA, CDR2 FQGTGA. The V and J ends lost 5 bases and 4 bases respectively, with 16 bases between them. CDR3 protein: CASSNSGTNSDTQYF. The CDR3 DNA reads as TGTGCCAGCAGCAATTCCGGGACCAATTCAGATACGCAGTATTTT.

This sequence joins TRBV27 and TRBJ2-3; D might be TRBD1 (6 bases). The CDR3 spans 16 residues. Between the trimmed V and J ends, which lost 8 bases and 0 bases, there was a span of 18 bases. Germline V gene lookup returns CDR1 MNHEY and CDR2 SMNVEV (reference sequence). In nucleotides, the CDR3 is TGTGCCAGCGGATCCGACAGGAACCCTAGCACAGATACGCAGTATTTT. Translation gives CASGSDRNPSTDTQYF.

This clone has only a few counts. This chain connects TRBV6-1 to TRBJ1-2; D is undetermined. Trimming removed 4 bases at V and 7 bases at J, with 22 bases between. CDR3 length: 16 residues. The germline V gene has CDR1 MNHNS and CDR2 SASEGT. The CDR3 here is CASSARTPGTGSGYTF. CDR3 sequence (DNA): TGTGCCAGCAGTGCCCGAACCCCAGGTACTGGGAGTGGCTACACCTTC.

V is TRBV9 and J is TRBJ1-6, with 7 bases lining up with TRBD1. CDR3 length: 14 amino acids. CDR1 is SGDLS, CDR2 YYNGEE, per germline. V lost 4 bases and J lost 7; bases outside the gene matches: 5. The CDR3 is CASSPRQGNSPLHF. The CDR3, as DNA: TGTGCCAGCAGCCCCCGACAGGGAAATTCACCCCTCCACTTT.

This chain uses TRBV5-4 with TRBJ2-6; D may be TRBD2 (5 bases). CDR1 and CDR2 from the germline V gene are SGHNT and YYREEE (reference sequence). Trimming pared 5 bases from V and 0 bases from J, leaving 9 bases between. The length of the CDR3 is 15 residues. The CDR3 here is CASRRVGSGANVLTF. The DNA of the CDR3 is TGTGCCAGCAGGCGGGTGGGCTCTGGGGCCAACGTCCTGACTTTC.

This clone was observed a single time. The V and J genes are TRBV15 and TRBJ2-3; 9 bases align to TRBD2. Germline CDR1 reads LNHNV; CDR2 reads YYDKDF (reference sequence). The V gene end was trimmed by 1 base and the J gene end by 3 bases; junction bases not matched to a gene: 5. The CDR3 totals 16 residues. CDR3 sequence (DNA): TGTGCCACCAGCAGAGGCCCCAGCGGGAGGACAGATACGCAGTATTTT. Its translation: CATSRGPSGRTDTQYF.

This clone was counted a single time. This chain joins TRBV7-8 and TRBJ1-2, with TRBD1 identical over 8 bases. Trimming removed 3 bases from V and 4 bases from J; junction bases left unmatched: 7. Germline CDR1 is SGHVS and CDR2 is FQNEAQ. The CDR3 runs to 15 residues. The CDR3 reads CASSFRTGRSYGYTF. In DNA, the CDR3 is TGTGCCAGCAGCTTTCGGACAGGGAGAAGCTATGGCTACACCTTC.

The rearrangement links TRBV5-1 to TRBJ2-3; 7 nucleotides line up with TRBD2. Trimming took 5 bases from V and 8 from J; bases not matched to a gene: 14. In germline, CDR1 is SGHRS, CDR2 YFSETQ. The CDR3 consists of 15 residues. The CDR3 reads CASRTTAGARGTQYF. As DNA, the CDR3 is TGCGCCAGCAGAACCACGGCGGGAGCGAGAGGTACGCAGTATTTT.

The chain combines TRBV15 with TRBJ2-1; no clear D. Per germline, CDR1 LNHNV and CDR2 YYDKDF (reference sequence). The CDR3 covers 12 residues. With 7 bases removed from V and 7 bases from J, the gap between germline ends came to 11 bases. CDR3 sequence reads: CATNPGRNEQFF. The CDR3 DNA follows: TGTGCCACCAACCCGGGTCGGAATGAGCAGTTCTTC.

This sequence joins TRBV4-2 and TRBJ2-1, with 7 bases lining up with TRBD2. The CDR3 is made up of 15 amino acids. After removal of 4 bases from V and 2 bases from J, the junction contained 5 bases not matched to a gene. Germline assignment: CDR1 LGHNA and CDR2 YNFKEQ. This CDR3 is CASSPPAGAYNEQFF. The CDR3 DNA reads TGTGCCAGCAGCCCCCCGGCGGGAGCCTACAATGAGCAGTTCTTC.

The chain carries TRBV7-9 and TRBJ2-3; D is uncertain. Trimming took 6 bases from V and 1 from J, leaving 14 bases between them. Germline-derived CDR1 and CDR2 are SEHNR and FQNEAQ (reference sequence). The CDR3 has 15 amino acids. The CDR3 coding sequence is TGTGCCAGCAGTGTCTTCGCGGCGCGCACAGATACGCAGTATTTT. Protein product: CASSVFAARTDTQYF.

This clone was seen only a few times. This chain joins TRBV7-2 and TRBJ1-3, with D unresolved. The V gene lost 5 bases and the J gene lost 6 bases, with 5 bases spanning the gap. The CDR3 runs to 11 residues. Germline values: CDR1 SGHTA, CDR2 FQGNSA. The CDR3 sequence: CASSPSNTIYF. CDR3 sequence (DNA): TGTGCCAGCAGCCCCTCAAACACCATATATTTT.

The V call is TRBV30, the J call TRBJ2-5; D gene ambiguous. This CDR3 is built from 12 residues. With 2 bases removed from V and 2 bases from J, the gap between germline ends came to 6 bases. Germline CDR1 is GTSNPN and CDR2 is SVGIG (reference sequence). Written as DNA, the CDR3 is TGTGCCTGGAGTCACCAACAAGAGACCCAGTACTTC. It translates to CAWSHQQETQYF.

The chain uses TRBV28 and TRBJ2-2; 8 bases agree with TRBD1. The ends lost 10 bases at V and 3 bases at J; junction bases unmatched: 10. Per germline, CDR1 MDHEN and CDR2 SYDVKM. This CDR3 has 15 amino acids. CDR3 sequence (DNA): TGTGCCATTTCTTCAGGGGGCAAGTACACCGGGGAGCTGTTTTTT. Protein sequence: CAISSGGKYTGELFF. Drawing the rest from reference TRBV28 and TRBJ2-2, the complete variable domain is DVKVTQSSRYLVKRTGEKVFLECVQDMDHENMFWYRQDPGLGLRLIYFSYDVKMKEKGDIPEGYSVSREKKERFSLILESASTNQTSMYLCAISSGGKYTGELFFGEGSRLTVL.

The rearrangement uses TRBV9 and TRBJ2-6; TRBD1 is a possible D gene (6 bases). This CDR3 contains 21 residues. The V gene lost 0 bases and the J gene lost 4 bases, with 26 bases spanning the gap. CDR1 and CDR2 (germline): SGDLS, YYNGEE. The CDR3 loop reads CASSVVDQGRISSSGANVLTF. CDR3 bases: TGTGCCAGCAGCGTAGTGGACCAGGGGAGAATTAGCAGCTCGGGGGCCAACGTCCTGACTTTC.

The V gene is TRBV28, the J gene TRBJ1-4; 7 bases are shared with TRBD1. The CDR3 covers 14 residues. CDR1 is MDHEN, CDR2 SYDVKM, per germline. The ends lost 3 bases at V and 7 bases at J; junction bases unmatched: 5. In DNA form, the CDR3 reads TGTGCCAGCAGTTTGGACAGGTCAAGTGAAAAACTGTTTTTT. It is translated as CASSLDRSSEKLFF.

V gene TRBV7-8 combines with J gene TRBJ1-2; maybe TRBD1 (6 bases). Germline V gene lookup returns CDR1 SGHVS and CDR2 FQNEAQ. The CDR3 is 13 amino acids. Trimming stripped 1 base from V and 7 bases from J, with 10 bases between. CDR3 DNA: TGTGCCAGCAGCTTAGATCCAGGGGCTGGCTACACCTTC. It translates to CASSLDPGAGYTF.